The 20 T cell receptor beta chains in this list originate from one sample, sequenced in a study of cytomegalovirus exposure and HLA in healthy donors. The PCR employed 60 Vbeta primers together with 13 Jbeta primers. TCRdb's copy holds only in-frame clones and misses some; the assay was immunoSEQ multiplex PCR. The sample has approximately 110,000 clones, around 68% seen once. Sequencing input: PBMCs. These receptors originate from a middle-aged woman in good health and CMV-seropositive.

The rearrangement links TRBV9 to TRBJ2-1, with 9 bases that match TRBD2. The CDR3 extends over 16 amino acids. Losses at the gene ends were 1 base for V and 4 bases for J; bases not matched to a gene: 6. CDR1 and CDR2 from the germline V gene are SGDLS and YYNGEE. In DNA, the CDR3 is TGTGCCAGCAGCGTAACCCCAGCGGGGGGATACAATGAGCAGTTCTTC. This gives the protein CASSVTPAGGYNEQFF.

The gene calls are TRBV11-3 and TRBJ2-7; 7 nucleotides match TRBD2. Trimming cost V 3 bases and J 0 bases; bases outside gene matches: 5. Germline V lookup: CDR1 SGHNT, CDR2 YENEEA. This CDR3 spans 15 amino acids. The CDR3 spells CASSFSGPSSYEQYF. CDR3 nucleotide sequence: TGTGCCAGCAGCTTTAGCGGGCCGAGCTCCTACGAGCAGTACTTC.

This clone was seen a few times. V gene TRBV5-1 combines with J gene TRBJ1-6; 8 bases agree with TRBD1. CDR3 length: 15 amino acids. Germline CDR1 is SGHRS and CDR2 is YFSETQ. V was clipped by 3 bases and J by 6 bases; unmatched bases: 5. In DNA form, the CDR3 reads TGCGCCAGCAGCTCGGACAGGGAGCGTAATTCACCCCTCCACTTT. Translation gives CASSSDRERNSPLHF.

V usage is TRBV4-3 and J usage is TRBJ2-5; 9 bases align to TRBD2. Germline trimming cut 5 bases from V and 2 bases from J; bases unmatched to any gene: 12. This CDR3 is 17 amino acids long. Germline V gene lookup returns CDR1 LGHNA and CDR2 YSLEER. The CDR3 sequence is CASSFGVAGVKQETQYF. The CDR3 DNA follows: TGCGCCAGCAGCTTCGGGGTAGCGGGGGTAAAACAAGAGACCCAGTACTTC.

This clone was observed a few times. The chain combines TRBV6-5 with TRBJ1-2; D gene unclear. Looked up from germline, CDR1 is MNHEY and CDR2 is SVGAGI. V dropped 2 bases and J dropped 3 bases, with 4 bases sitting between them. This CDR3 region has 12 residues. The CDR3 DNA reads TGTGCCAGCAGTTACCCTGACTATGGCTACACCTTC. This sequence encodes CASSYPDYGYTF.

V and J are TRBV27 and TRBJ2-7; maybe TRBD1 (5 bases). Trimming took 6 bases from V and 2 from J, leaving 11 bases between them. Germline-derived CDR1 and CDR2 are MNHEY and SMNVEV (reference sequence). The CDR3 contains 13 residues. CDR3 amino acids: CASRLGRAYEQYF. CDR3 in DNA: TGTGCCAGCAGGTTAGGCAGGGCCTACGAGCAGTACTTC.

The V gene is TRBV7-3, the J gene TRBJ2-1; D is possibly TRBD2 (5 bases). The germline V gene has CDR1 SGHTA and CDR2 FQGTGA. The CDR3 has 11 residues. V dropped 2 bases and J dropped 9 bases, with 5 bases sitting between them. This CDR3 is CASSLGSEQFF. CDR3 nucleotide sequence: TGTGCCAGCAGCTTAGGGAGTGAGCAGTTCTTC.

This clone showed up just once. The chain is built from TRBV11-3 and TRBJ2-3; 9 bases agree with TRBD2. V shed 1 base, J shed 7 bases, and the junction held 9 bases outside the gene matches. Germline V gives CDR1 SGHNT, CDR2 YENEEA. The CDR3 spans 16 residues. CDR3 nucleotides: TGTGCCAGCAGCTTAGCGGGCGGGGGGGCCGGGAATACGCAGTATTTT. Residues: CASSLAGGGAGNTQYF.

In its sample, this clone was seen a few times. The chain employs TRBV5-5 and TRBJ1-2; D remains unclear. V lost 0 bases, J lost 2 bases, and 8 bases lay in between. This CDR3 contains 14 residues. Germline assignment: CDR1 SGHKS and CDR2 YYEKEE (reference sequence). CDR3: CASSLGTDNYGYTF. The CDR3 coding sequence is TGTGCCAGCAGCTTGGGGACTGACAACTATGGCTACACCTTC.

The chain recombines TRBV2 with TRBJ2-3; 8 bases line up with TRBD1. V gave up 7 bases and J gave up 1 base; unmatched junction bases: 7. The CDR3 runs 15 residues. Germline V gene lookup returns CDR1 SNHLY and CDR2 FYNNEI. Here the CDR3 DNA reads TGTGCCAGCACGGGACAGGCCCGAGGCACAGATACGCAGTATTTT. It is translated as CASTGQARGTDTQYF.

This rearrangement joins TRBV7-2 to TRBJ2-7; 9 nucleotides line up with TRBD2. The CDR3 totals 11 residues. The V gene's germline CDR1 is SGHTA and CDR2 FQGNSA. With 6 bases clipped from V and 6 bases from J, the junction kept 0 bases outside the gene matches. Here the CDR3 reads CASRTSGEQYF. The CDR3 DNA reads as TGTGCCAGCAGGACTAGCGGCGAGCAGTACTTC.

This sequence joins TRBV18 and TRBJ1-5; D is unclear. The CDR3 loop spans 16 amino acids. The V gene lost 3 bases and the J gene lost 5 bases, with 17 bases spanning the gap. Germline V gene sequence: CDR1 KGHSH, CDR2 LQKENI. CDR3 protein: CASSPGSGRVDQPQHF. DNA for the CDR3: TGTGCCAGCTCACCGGGGTCCGGGAGGGTTGATCAGCCCCAGCATTTT.

This clone was detected only a few times. The gene calls are TRBV6-5 and TRBJ2-7, with TRBD1 identical over 9 bases. Germline values: CDR1 MNHEY, CDR2 SVGAGI. The CDR3 sequence is 15 residues long. Losses at the gene ends were 1 base for V and 4 bases for J; bases not matched to a gene: 5. This CDR3 is CASSYLGTGFYEQYF. The CDR3 coding sequence is TGTGCCAGCAGTTACTTAGGGACAGGGTTTTACGAGCAGTACTTC.

The rearrangement uses TRBV11-3 and TRBJ1-1; D uncertain. Germline V gene lookup returns CDR1 SGHNT and CDR2 YENEEA. The CDR3 extends over 13 amino acids. Trimming shortened V by 5 bases and J by 1 base, and 8 bases separated the two germline ends. The CDR3 sequence: CASSPTENTEAFF. CDR3 in DNA: TGTGCCAGCAGCCCTACAGAGAACACTGAAGCTTTCTTT.

The chain recombines TRBV7-9 with TRBJ2-3, with a weak D call TRBD1 (5 bases). V lost 6 bases and J 0 bases, leaving 13 bases between the germline ends. CDR1 is SEHNR, CDR2 FQNEAQ, per germline (reference sequence). The CDR3 length is 15 residues. In DNA, the CDR3 is TGTGCCAGCAGATTATACCAGGGTAGCACAGATACGCAGTATTTT. As protein: CASRLYQGSTDTQYF.

This chain connects TRBV11-3 to TRBJ2-2, with D possibly TRBD2 on 7 matching bases. V was shortened by 1 base and J by 3 bases, with 18 bases between the two germline ends. In germline, CDR1 is SGHNT, CDR2 YENEEA. The length of the CDR3 is 18 residues. CDR3 coding DNA: TGTGCCAGCAGCTTAGGGGGGGGAGCGGCAGGGGACACCGGGGAGCTGTTTTTT. Translated: CASSLGGGAAGDTGELFF.

The genes are TRBV21-1 and TRBJ2-2; the table's D gene call, TRBD2, was not cross checked with the DNA. TRBV21-1 is designated a pseudogene. The CDR3 contains 19 residues. The CDR3 region has the DNA TGTGCCAGCAGCAAACGACGTTTGCGGAGGTCACTCGGGACCGGGGAGCTGTTTTTT. As protein: CASSKRRLRRSLGTGELFF.

The chain uses TRBV5-1 and TRBJ2-7; 14 bases line up with TRBD2. After removal of 2 bases from V and 3 bases from J, the junction contained 7 bases not matched to a gene. Germline CDR1 SGHRS, CDR2 YFSETQ. This CDR3 spans 17 amino acids. The CDR3 is CASSLGTSGGANYEQYF. CDR3 coding DNA: TGCGCCAGCAGCTTAGGGACTAGCGGGGGAGCAAACTACGAGCAGTACTTC.

This clone was detected once. This sequence joins TRBV6-1 and TRBJ1-1; tentative D call: TRBD1 (5 bases). V lost 5 bases and J lost 3, with 10 bases in between. Germline lookup yields CDR1 MNHNS and CDR2 SASEGT. The CDR3 loop spans 13 amino acids. The CDR3 region is CASSSTGDTEAFF. The CDR3 nucleotides are TGTGCCAGCAGTTCTACGGGGGACACTGAAGCTTTCTTT.

J is TRBJ1-5 and V is TRBV6-6; D ambiguous. From germline, CDR1 is MNHNY and CDR2 SVGAGI (reference sequence). Trimming removed 0 bases from V and 5 bases from J, with 5 bases in between. CDR3 length equals 13 residues. CDR3 protein: CASSYSSDQPQHF. In DNA, the CDR3 is TGTGCCAGCAGTTACTCCTCCGATCAGCCCCAGCATTTT.